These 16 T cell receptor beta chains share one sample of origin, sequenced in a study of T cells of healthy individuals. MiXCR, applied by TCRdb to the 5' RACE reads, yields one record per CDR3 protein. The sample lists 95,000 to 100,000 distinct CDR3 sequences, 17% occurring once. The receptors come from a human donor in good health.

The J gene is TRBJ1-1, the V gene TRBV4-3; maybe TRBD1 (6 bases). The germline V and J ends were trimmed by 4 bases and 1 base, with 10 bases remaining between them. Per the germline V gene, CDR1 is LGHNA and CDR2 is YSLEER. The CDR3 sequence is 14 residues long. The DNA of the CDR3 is TGCGCCAGCAGCCTCGGACAGCCGAACACTGAAGCTTTCTTT. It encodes CASSLGQPNTEAFF.

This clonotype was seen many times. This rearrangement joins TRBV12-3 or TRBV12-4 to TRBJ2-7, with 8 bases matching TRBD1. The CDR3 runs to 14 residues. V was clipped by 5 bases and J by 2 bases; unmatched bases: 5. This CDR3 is CASSRGQGTYEQYF. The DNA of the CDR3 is TGTGCCAGCAGTCGAGGACAGGGAACCTACGAGCAGTACTTC.

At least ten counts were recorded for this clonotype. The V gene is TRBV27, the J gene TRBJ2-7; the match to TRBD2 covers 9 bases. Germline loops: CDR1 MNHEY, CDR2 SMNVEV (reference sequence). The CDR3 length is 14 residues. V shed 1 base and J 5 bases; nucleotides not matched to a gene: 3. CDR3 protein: CASSLFSGSNEQYF. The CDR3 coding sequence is TGTGCCAGCAGTTTATTTAGCGGGAGTAACGAGCAGTACTTC.

The CDR3 region is CASSLISHPLCRVVGDNSPLHF. In nucleotides, the CDR3 is TGTGCCAGCAGCTTAATTTCCCACCCTTTATGCAGGGTTGTGGGTGATAATTCACCCCTCCACTTT. The rearrangement joins TRBV11-3 to TRBJ1-6; tentatively, D is TRBD1 (5 bases). V lost 2 bases, J lost 5 bases, and 31 bases lay in between. The CDR3 totals 22 residues. From germline, CDR1 is SGHNT and CDR2 YENEEA.

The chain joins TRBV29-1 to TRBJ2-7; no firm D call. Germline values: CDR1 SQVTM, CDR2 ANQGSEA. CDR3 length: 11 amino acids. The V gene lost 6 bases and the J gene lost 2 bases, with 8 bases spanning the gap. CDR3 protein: CSVAYTYEQYF. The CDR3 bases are TGCAGCGTCGCGTATACCTACGAGCAGTACTTC.

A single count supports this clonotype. The CDR3 is CASSQDQGGPLGDTQYF. The CDR3 bases are TGCGCCAGCAGCCAAGATCAGGGCGGGCCCTTGGGAGATACGCAGTATTTT. This chain joins TRBV4-3 and TRBJ2-3; D could derive from TRBD1 or TRBD2 (5 bases each). The CDR3 totals 17 residues. Germline CDR1 and CDR2: LGHNA and YSLEER. The V gene lost 0 bases and the J gene lost 5 bases, with 18 bases spanning the gap.

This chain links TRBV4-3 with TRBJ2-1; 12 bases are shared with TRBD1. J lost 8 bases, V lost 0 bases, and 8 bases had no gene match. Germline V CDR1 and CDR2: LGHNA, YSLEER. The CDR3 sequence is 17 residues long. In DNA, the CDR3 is TGCGCCAGCAGCCAAGATACGTGGGGACAGGGGGCGTATGAGCAGTTCTTC. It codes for CASSQDTWGQGAYEQFF.

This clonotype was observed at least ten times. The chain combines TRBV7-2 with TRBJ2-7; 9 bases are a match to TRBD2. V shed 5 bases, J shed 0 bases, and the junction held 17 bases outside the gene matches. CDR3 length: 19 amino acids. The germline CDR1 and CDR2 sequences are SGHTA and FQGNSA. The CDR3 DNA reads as TGTGCCAGCAGCCCAAAAGGGGGGAGTAGCGGGAGACCCTCCTACGAGCAGTACTTC. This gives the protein CASSPKGGSSGRPSYEQYF. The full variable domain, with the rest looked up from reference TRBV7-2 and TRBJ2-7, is GAGVSQSPSNKVTEKGKDVELRCDPISGHTALYWYRQSLGQGLEFLIYFQGNSAPDKSGLPSDRFSAERTGGSVSTLTIQRTQQEDSAVYLCASSPKGGSSGRPSYEQYFGPGTRLTVT.

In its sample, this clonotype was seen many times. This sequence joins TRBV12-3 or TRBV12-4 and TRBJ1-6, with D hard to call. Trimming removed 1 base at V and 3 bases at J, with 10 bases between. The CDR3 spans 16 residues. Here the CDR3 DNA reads TGTGCCAGCAGTTTAGGCGTTGGCCGCTATAATTCACCCCTCCACTTT. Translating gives CASSLGVGRYNSPLHF.

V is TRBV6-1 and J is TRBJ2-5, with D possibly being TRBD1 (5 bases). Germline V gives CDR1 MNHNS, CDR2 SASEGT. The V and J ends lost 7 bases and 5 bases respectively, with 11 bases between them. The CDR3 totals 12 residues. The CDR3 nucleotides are TGTGCCAGCACATGGGGCAAGGAGACCCAGTACTTC. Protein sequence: CASTWGKETQYF.

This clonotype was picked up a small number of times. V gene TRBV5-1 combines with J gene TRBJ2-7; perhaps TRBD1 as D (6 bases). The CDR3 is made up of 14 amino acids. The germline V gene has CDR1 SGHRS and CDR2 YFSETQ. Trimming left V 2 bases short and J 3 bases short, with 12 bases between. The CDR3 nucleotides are TGCGCCAGCAGCTTCCGGGACACCGGCTACGAGCAGTACTTC. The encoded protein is CASSFRDTGYEQYF.

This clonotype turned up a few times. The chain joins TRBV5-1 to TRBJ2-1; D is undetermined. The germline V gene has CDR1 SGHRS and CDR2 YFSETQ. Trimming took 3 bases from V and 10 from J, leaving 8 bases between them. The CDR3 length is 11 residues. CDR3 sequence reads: CASSSGWEQFF. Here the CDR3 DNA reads TGCGCCAGCAGCTCCGGTTGGGAGCAGTTCTTC.

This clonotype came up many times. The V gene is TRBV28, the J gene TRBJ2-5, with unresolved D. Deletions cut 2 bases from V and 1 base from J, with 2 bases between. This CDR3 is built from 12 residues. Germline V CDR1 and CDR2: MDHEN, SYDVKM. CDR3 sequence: CASSLTQETQYF. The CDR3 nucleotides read TGTGCCAGCAGTTTAACCCAAGAGACCCAGTACTTC. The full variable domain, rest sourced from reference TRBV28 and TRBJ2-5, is DVKVTQSSRYLVKRTGEKVFLECVQDMDHENMFWYRQDPGLGLRLIYFSYDVKMKEKGDIPEGYSVSREKKERFSLILESASTNQTSMYLCASSLTQETQYFGPGTRLLVL.

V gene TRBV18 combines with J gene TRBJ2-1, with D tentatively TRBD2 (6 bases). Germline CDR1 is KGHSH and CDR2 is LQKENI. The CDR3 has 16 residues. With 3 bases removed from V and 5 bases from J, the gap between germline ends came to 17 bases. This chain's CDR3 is CASSPWRDSRNNEQFF. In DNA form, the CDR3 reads TGTGCCAGCTCACCGTGGAGGGACTCACGTAACAATGAGCAGTTCTTC.

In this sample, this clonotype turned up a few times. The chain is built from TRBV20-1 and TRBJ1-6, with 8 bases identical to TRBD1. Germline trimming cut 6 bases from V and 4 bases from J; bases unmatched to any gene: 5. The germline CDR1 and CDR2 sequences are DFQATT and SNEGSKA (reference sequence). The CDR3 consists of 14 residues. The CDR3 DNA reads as TGCAGTGCCACTACAGGGGGATATAATTCACCCCTCCACTTT. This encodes CSATTGGYNSPLHF.

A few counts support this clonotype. CDR3 region: CASSLEVGNKETQYF. The CDR3 coding sequence is TGCGCCAGCAGCTTGGAGGTGGGGAACAAAGAGACCCAGTACTTC. The gene calls are TRBV5-1 and TRBJ2-5; D unclear. Trimming pared 0 bases from V and 3 bases from J, leaving 12 bases between. The CDR3 sequence is 15 residues long. In germline, CDR1 is SGHRS, CDR2 YFSETQ. The full variable domain, its missing parts supplied by reference TRBV5-1 and TRBJ2-5, is KAGVTQTPRYLIKTRGQQVTLSCSPISGHRSVSWYQQTPGQGLQFLFEYFSETQRNKGNFPGRFSGRQFSNSRSEMNVSTLELGDSALYLCASSLEVGNKETQYFGPGTRLLVL.